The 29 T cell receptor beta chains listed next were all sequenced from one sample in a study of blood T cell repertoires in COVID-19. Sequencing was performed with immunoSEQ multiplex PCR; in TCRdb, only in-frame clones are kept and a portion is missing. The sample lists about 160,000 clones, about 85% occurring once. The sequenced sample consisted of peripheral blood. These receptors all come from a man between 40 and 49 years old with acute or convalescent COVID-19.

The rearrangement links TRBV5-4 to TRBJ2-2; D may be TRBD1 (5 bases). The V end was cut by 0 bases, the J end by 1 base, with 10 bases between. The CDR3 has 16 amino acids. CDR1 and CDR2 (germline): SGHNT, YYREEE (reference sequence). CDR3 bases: TGTGCCAGCAGCTTGGAGGGGAACAAGAACACCGGGGAGCTGTTTTTT. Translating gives CASSLEGNKNTGELFF.

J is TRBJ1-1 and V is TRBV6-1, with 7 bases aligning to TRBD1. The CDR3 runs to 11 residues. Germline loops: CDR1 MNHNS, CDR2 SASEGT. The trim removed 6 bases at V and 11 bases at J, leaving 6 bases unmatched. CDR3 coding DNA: TGTGCCAGCAGCCCCGACAGGGCGGCTTTCTTT. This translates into CASSPDRAAFF.

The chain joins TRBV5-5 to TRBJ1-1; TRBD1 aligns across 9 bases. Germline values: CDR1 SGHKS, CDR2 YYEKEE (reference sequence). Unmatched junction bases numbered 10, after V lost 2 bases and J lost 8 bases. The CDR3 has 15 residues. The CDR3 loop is CASSFLQGAGSEAFF. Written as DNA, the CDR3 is TGTGCCAGCAGCTTTCTACAGGGGGCCGGCTCAGAAGCTTTCTTT.

The CDR3 loop is CASSLGTNNQPQHF. The CDR3 DNA follows: TGTGCCAGCAGCCTCGGGACTAACAATCAGCCCCAGCATTTT. The rearrangement links TRBV9 to TRBJ1-5, with D possibly TRBD1 on 5 matching bases. From germline, CDR1 is SGDLS and CDR2 YYNGEE. Trimming stripped 4 bases from V and 3 bases from J, with 11 bases between. CDR3 length equals 14 residues.

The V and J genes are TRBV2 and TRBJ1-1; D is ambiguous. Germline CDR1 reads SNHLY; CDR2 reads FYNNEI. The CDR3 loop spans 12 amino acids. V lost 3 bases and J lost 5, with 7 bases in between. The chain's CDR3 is CASSDKRTEAFF. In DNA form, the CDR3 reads TGTGCCAGCAGTGATAAACGGACTGAAGCTTTCTTT. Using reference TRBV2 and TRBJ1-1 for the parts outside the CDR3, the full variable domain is EPEVTQTPSHQVTQMGQEVILRCVPISNHLYFYWYRQILGQKVEFLVSFYNNEISEKSEIFDDQFSVERPDGSNFTLKIRSTKLEDSAMYFCASSDKRTEAFFGQGTRLTVV.

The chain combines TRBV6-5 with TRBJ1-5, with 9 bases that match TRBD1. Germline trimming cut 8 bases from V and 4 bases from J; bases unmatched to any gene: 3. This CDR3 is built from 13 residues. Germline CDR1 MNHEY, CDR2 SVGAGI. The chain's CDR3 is CASLGTGNQPQHF. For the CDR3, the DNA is TGTGCCAGCCTTGGGACAGGGAATCAGCCCCAGCATTTT.

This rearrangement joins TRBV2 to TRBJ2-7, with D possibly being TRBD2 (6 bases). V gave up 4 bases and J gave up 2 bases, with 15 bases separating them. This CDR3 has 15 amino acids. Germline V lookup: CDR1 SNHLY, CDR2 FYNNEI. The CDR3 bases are TGTGCCAGCAGTGTAGGGGACTCTAGTCCCTACGAGCAGTACTTC. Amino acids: CASSVGDSSPYEQYF. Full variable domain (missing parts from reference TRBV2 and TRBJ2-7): EPEVTQTPSHQVTQMGQEVILRCVPISNHLYFYWYRQILGQKVEFLVSFYNNEISEKSEIFDDQFSVERPDGSNFTLKIRSTKLEDSAMYFCASSVGDSSPYEQYFGPGTRLTVT.

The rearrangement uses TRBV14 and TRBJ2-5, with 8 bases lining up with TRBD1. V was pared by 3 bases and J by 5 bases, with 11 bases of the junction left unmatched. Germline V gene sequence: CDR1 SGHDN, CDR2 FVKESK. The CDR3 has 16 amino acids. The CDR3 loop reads CASSQYPGQVEETQYF. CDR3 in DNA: TGTGCCAGCAGCCAGTATCCGGGACAGGTGGAGGAGACCCAGTACTTC.

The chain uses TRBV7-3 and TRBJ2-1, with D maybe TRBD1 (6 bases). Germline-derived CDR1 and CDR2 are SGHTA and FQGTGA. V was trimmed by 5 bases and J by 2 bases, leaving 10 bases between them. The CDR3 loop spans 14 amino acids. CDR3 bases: TGTGCCAGCAGCGAAAGACAGGCCTACAATGAGCAGTTCTTC. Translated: CASSERQAYNEQFF.

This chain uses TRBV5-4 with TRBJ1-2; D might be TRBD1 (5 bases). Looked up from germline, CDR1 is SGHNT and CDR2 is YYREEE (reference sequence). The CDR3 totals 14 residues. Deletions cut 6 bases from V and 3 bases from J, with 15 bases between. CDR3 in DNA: TGTGCCAGCAAGCCCTCCAGGGTTTACTATGGCTACACCTTC. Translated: CASKPSRVYYGYTF.

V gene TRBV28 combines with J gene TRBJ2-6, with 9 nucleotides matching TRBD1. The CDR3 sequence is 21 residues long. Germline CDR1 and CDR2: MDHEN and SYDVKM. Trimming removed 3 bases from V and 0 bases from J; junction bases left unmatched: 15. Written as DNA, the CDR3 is TGTGCCAGCAGTTTTGCTTCTACCCGGACAGGGGAAGGCTCTGGGGCCAACGTCCTGACTTTC. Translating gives CASSFASTRTGEGSGANVLTF.

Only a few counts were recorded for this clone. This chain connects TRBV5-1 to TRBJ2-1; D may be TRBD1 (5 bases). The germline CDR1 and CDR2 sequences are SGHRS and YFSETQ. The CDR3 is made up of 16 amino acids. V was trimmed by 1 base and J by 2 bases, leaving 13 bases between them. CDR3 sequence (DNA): TGCGCCAGCAGCTTGAGTCAGACAGTGACCTACAATGAGCAGTTCTTC. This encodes CASSLSQTVTYNEQFF.

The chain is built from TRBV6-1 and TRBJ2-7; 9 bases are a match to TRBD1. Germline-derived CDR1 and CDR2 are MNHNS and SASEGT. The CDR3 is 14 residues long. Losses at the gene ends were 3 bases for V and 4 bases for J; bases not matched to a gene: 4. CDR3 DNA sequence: TGTGCCAGCAGTGATACAGGGGGCACGTACGAGCAGTACTTC. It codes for CASSDTGGTYEQYF.

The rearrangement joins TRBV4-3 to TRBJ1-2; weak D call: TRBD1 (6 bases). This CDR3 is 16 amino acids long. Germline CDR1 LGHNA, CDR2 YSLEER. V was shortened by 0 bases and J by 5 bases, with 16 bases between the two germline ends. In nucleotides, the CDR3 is TGCGCCAGCAGCCAAGATGTGGCGGGGGCGCGATATGGCTACACCTTC. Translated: CASSQDVAGARYGYTF.

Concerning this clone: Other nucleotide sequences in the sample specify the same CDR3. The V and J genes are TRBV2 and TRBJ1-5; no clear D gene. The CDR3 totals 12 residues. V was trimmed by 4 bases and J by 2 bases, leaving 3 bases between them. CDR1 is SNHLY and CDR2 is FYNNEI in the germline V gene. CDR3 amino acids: CASSVGNQPQHF. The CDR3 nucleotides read TGTGCCAGCAGTGTAGGCAATCAGCCCCAGCATTTT.

The CDR3 region is CASSQDNAGTLNSPLHF. CDR3 sequence (DNA): TGCGCCAGCAGCCAAGACAACGCCGGGACATTAAATTCACCCCTCCACTTT. This chain joins TRBV4-1 and TRBJ1-6, with a weak D call TRBD1 (6 bases). Trimming stripped 0 bases from V and 7 bases from J, with 16 bases between. Germline CDR1 reads MGHRA; CDR2 reads YSYEKL. The CDR3 runs to 17 residues.

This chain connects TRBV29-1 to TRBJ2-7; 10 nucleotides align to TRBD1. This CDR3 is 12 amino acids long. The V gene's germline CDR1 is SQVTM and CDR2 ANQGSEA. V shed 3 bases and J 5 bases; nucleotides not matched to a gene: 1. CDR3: CSVEGTGDEQYF. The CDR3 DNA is TGCAGCGTTGAGGGGACAGGGGACGAGCAGTACTTC.

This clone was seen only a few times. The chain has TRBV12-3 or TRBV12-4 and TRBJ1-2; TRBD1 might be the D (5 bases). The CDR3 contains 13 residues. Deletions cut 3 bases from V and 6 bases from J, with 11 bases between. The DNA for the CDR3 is TGTGCCAGCAGTTTCTCAGGGTGGGATGGCTACACCTTC. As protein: CASSFSGWDGYTF.

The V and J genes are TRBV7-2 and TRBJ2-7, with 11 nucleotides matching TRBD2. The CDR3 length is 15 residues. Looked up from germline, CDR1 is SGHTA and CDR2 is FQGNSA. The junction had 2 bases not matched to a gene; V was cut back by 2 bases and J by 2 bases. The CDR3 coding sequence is TGTGCCAGCAGCTTACTAGCGGGGGGTACCTACGAGCAGTACTTC. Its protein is CASSLLAGGTYEQYF.

DNA for the CDR3: TGTGCCAGCAGCCCCTTTCATGGGGAGGTTGGCTACACCTTC. It specifies CASSPFHGEVGYTF. The chain carries TRBV14 and TRBJ1-2; D not certain. Germline-derived CDR1 and CDR2 are SGHDN and FVKESK. This CDR3 contains 14 residues. The ends were cut back, 4 bases at V and 7 bases at J, with 16 bases in the middle.

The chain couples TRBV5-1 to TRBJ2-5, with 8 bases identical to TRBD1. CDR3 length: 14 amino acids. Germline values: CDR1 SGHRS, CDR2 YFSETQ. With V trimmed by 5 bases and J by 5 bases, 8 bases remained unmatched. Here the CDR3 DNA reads TGCGCCAGCAGAAGGACAGGGATGACGGAGACCCAGTACTTC. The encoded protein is CASRRTGMTETQYF. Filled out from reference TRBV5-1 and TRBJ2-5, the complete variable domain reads KAGVTQTPRYLIKTRGQQVTLSCSPISGHRSVSWYQQTPGQGLQFLFEYFSETQRNKGNFPGRFSGRQFSNSRSEMNVSTLELGDSALYLCASRRTGMTETQYFGPGTRLLVL.

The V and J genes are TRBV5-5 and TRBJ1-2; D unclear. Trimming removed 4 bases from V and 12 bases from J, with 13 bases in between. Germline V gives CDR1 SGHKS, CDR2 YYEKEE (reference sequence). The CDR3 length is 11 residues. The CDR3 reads CASSALASHTF. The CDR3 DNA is TGTGCCAGCAGCGCCCTAGCCTCTCACACCTTC. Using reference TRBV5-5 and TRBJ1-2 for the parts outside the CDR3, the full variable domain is DAGVTQSPTHLIKTRGQQVTLRCSPISGHKSVSWYQQVLGQGPQFIFQYYEKEERGRGNFPDRFSARQFPNYSSELNVNALLLGDSALYLCASSALASHTFGSGTRLTVV.

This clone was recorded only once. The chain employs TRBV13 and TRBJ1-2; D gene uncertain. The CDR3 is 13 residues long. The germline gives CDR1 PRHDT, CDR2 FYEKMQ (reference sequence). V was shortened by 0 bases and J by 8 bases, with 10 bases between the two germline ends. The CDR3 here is CASSLGLSTGYTF. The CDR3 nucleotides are TGTGCCAGCAGCTTAGGCCTCAGTACGGGCTACACCTTC.

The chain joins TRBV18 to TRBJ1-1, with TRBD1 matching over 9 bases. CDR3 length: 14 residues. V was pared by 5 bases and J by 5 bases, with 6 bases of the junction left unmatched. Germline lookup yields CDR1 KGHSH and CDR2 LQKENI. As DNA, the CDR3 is TGTGCCAGCTCAACGACAGGGGGTGGTACTGAAGCTTTCTTT. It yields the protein CASSTTGGGTEAFF. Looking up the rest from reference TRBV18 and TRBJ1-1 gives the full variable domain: NAGVMQNPRHLVRRRGQEARLRCSPMKGHSHVYWYRQLPEEGLKFMVYLQKENIIDESGMPKERFSAEFPKEGPSILRIQQVVRGDSAAYFCASSTTGGGTEAFFGQGTRLTVV.

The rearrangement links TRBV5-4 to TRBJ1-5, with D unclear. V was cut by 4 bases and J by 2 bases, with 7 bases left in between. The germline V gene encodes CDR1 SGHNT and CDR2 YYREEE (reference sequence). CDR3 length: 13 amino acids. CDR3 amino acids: CASSPHGNQPQHF. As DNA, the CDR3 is TGTGCCAGCAGCCCCCATGGCAATCAGCCCCAGCATTTT.

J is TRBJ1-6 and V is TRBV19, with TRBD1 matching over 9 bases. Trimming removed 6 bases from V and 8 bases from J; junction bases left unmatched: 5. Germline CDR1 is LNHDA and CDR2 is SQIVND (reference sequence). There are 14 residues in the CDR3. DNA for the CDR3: TGTGCCAGTAGCTTACAGGGGGCGTATTCACCCCTCCACTTT. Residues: CASSLQGAYSPLHF. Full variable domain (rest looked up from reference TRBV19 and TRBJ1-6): DGGITQSPKYLFRKEGQNVTLSCEQNLNHDAMYWYRQDPGQGLRLIYYSQIVNDFQKGDIAEGYSVSREKKESFPLTVTSAQKNPTAFYLCASSLQGAYSPLHFGNGTRLTVT.

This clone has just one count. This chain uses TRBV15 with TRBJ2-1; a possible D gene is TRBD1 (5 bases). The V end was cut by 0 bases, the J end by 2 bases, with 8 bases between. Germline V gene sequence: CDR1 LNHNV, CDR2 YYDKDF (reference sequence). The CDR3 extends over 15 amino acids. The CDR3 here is CATSRDRETYNEQFF. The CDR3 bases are TGTGCCACCAGCAGAGACAGGGAAACCTACAATGAGCAGTTCTTC. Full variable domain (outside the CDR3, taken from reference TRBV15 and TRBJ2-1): DAMVIQNPRYQVTQFGKPVTLSCSQTLNHNVMYWYQQKSSQAPKLLFHYYDKDFNNEADTPDNFQSRRPNTSFCFLDIRSPGLGDTAMYLCATSRDRETYNEQFFGPGTRLTVL.

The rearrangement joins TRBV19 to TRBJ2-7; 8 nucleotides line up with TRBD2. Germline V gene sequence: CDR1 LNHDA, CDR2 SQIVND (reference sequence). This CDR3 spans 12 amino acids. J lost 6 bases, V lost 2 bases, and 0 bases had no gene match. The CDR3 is CASSIRGGEQYF. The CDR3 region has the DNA TGTGCCAGTAGTATACGGGGGGGCGAGCAGTACTTC.

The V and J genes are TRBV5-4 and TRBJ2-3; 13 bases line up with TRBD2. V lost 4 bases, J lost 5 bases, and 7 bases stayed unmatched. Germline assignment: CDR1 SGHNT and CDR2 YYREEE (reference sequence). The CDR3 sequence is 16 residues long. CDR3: CASSRTSGGAGDTQYF. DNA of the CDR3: TGTGCCAGCAGCCGTACTAGCGGGGGGGCAGGAGATACGCAGTATTTT.